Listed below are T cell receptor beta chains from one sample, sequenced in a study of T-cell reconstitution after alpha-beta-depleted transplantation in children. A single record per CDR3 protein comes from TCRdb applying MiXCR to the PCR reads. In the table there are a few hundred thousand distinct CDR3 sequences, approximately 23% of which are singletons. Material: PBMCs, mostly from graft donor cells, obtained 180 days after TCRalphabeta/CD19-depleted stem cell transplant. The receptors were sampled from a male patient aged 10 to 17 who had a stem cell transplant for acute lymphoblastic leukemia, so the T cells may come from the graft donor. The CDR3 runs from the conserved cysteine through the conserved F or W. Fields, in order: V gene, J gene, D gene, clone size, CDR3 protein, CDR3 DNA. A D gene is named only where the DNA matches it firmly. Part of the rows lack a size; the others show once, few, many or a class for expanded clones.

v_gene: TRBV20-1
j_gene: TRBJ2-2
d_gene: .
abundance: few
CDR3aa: CSAIGQNTGELFF
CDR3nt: TGCAGTGCTATTGGTCAGAACACCGGGGAGCTGTTTTTT

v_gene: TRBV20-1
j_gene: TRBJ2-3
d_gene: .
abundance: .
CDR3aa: CSARDIQRAATDTQYF
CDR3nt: TGCAGTGCTAGAGATATCCAGCGGGCGGCCACAGATACGCAGTATTTT

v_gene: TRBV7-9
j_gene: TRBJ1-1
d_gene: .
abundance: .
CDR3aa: CASSLVDGGTEAFF
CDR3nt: TGTGCCAGCAGCTTAGTGGACGGGGGCACTGAAGCTTTCTTT

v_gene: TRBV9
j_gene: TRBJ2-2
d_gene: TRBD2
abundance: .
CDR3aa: CASSALGLAGSNTGELFF
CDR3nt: TGTGCCAGCAGTGCCCTAGGGCTAGCGGGATCCAACACCGGGGAGCTGTTTTTT

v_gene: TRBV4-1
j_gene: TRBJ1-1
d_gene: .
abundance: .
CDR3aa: CASSQDILRANTEAFF
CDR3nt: TGCGCCAGCAGCCAAGATATCCTCAGGGCCAACACTGAAGCTTTCTTT

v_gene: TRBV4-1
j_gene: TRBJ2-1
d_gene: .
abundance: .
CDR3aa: CASSHNLDYEQFF
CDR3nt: TGCGCCAGCAGCCACAATTTAGATTATGAGCAGTTCTTC

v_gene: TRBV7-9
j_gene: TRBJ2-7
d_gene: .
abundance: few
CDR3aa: CASSKTGLAYEQYF
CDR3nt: TGTGCCAGCAGCAAAACAGGGCTAGCCTACGAGCAGTACTTC

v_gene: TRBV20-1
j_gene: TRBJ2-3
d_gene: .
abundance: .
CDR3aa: CSARVPGLTDTQYF
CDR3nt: TGCAGTGCTAGAGTCCCAGGGCTCACAGATACGCAGTATTTT

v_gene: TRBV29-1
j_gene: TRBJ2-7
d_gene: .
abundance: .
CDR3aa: CSVESSGLGYEQYF
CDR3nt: TGCAGCGTTGAATCCAGCGGGTTGGGCTACGAGCAGTACTTC

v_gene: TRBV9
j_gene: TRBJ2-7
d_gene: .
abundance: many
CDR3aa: CASSPRRDGEQYF
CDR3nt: TGTGCCAGCAGCCCACGCAGGGACGGCGAGCAGTACTTC

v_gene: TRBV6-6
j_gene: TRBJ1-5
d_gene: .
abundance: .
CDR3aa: CASSYTAVRF
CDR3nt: TGTGCCAGCAGTTACACAGCGGTAAGGTTT

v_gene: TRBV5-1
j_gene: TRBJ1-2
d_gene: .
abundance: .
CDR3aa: CASSLSLPLRANYGYTF
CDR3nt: TGCGCCAGCAGCTTGTCCCTACCGCTTCGGGCTAACTATGGCTACACCTTC

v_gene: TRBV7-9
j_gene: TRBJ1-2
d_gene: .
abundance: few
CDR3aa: CASSLNEGNYGYTF
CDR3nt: TGTGCCAGCAGCTTAAATGAGGGGAACTATGGCTACACCTTC

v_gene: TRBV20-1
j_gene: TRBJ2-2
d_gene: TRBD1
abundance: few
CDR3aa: CSARDGDRDTGELFF
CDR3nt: TGCAGTGCTAGAGATGGGGACAGGGACACCGGGGAGCTGTTTTTT

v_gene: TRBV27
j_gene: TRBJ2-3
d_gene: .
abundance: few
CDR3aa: CASSLLSAGTDTQYF
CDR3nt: TGTGCCAGCAGTTTATTATCAGCGGGCACAGATACGCAGTATTTT

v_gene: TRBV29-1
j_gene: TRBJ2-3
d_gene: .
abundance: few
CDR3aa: CSVHESNTDTQYF
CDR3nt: TGCAGCGTCCACGAGTCTAACACAGATACGCAGTATTTT